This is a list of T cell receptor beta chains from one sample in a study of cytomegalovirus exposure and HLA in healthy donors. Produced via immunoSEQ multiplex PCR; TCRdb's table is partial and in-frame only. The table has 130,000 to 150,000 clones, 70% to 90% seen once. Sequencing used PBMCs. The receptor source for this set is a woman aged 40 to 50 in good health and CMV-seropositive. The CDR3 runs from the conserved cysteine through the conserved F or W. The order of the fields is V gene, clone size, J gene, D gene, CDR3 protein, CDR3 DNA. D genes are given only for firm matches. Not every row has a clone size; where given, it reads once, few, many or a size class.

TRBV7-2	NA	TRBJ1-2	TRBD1	CASSLLPYRGNGYTF	TGTGCCAGCAGCTTACTTCCGTACAGGGGGAATGGCTACACCTTC
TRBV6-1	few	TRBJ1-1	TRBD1	CASRAGTGGTEAFF	TGTGCCAGCAGGGCGGGGACAGGGGGCACTGAAGCTTTCTTT
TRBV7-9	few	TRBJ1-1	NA	CASTNRQSRTEAFF	TGTGCCAGCACCAACAGACAAAGTAGAACTGAAGCTTTCTTT
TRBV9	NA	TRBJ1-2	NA	CASSGGMADYGYTF	TGTGCCAGCAGCGGAGGAATGGCAGACTATGGCTACACCTTC
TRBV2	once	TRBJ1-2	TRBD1	CASSQGQGRYGYTF	TGTGCCAGCAGTCAAGGACAGGGACGCTATGGCTACACCTTC
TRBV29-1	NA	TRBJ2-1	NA	CSVEDLRANEQFF	TGCAGCGTTGAAGATCTCCGCGCCAATGAGCAGTTCTTC
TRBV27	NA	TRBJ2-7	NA	CASSLSALRVREQYF	TGTGCCAGCAGTTTATCAGCCCTACGGGTGAGGGAGCAGTACTTC
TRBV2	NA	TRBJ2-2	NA	CASGVRVGELFF	TGTGCCAGCGGGGTGCGGGTCGGGGAGCTGTTTTTT
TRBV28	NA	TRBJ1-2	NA	CASSLSGSSGYTF	TGTGCCAGCAGTTTGTCAGGGTCTAGTGGCTACACCTTC
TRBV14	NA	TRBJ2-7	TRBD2	CASSQGLAGGSYEQYF	TGTGCCAGCAGCCAAGGACTAGCGGGAGGGTCCTACGAGCAGTACTTC
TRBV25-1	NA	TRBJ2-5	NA	CASSDGTAGAETQYF	TGTGCCAGCAGTGACGGGACAGCGGGCGCGGAGACCCAGTACTTC
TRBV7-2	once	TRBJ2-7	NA	CASSPPLYDSEQYF	TGTGCCAGCAGCCCACCACTCTACGACAGCGAGCAGTACTTC
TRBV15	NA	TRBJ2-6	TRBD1	CATSRDRDRGGSGANVLTF	TGTGCCACCAGCAGAGATAGGGACAGGGGGGGTTCTGGGGCCAACGTCCTGACTTTC
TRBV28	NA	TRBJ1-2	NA	CASKDRSWSGYTF	TGTGCCAGCAAAGACAGATCCTGGAGTGGCTACACCTTC
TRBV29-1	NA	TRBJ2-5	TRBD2	CSVETSGTPGETQYF	TGCAGCGTTGAAACTAGCGGGACCCCTGGGGAGACCCAGTACTTC
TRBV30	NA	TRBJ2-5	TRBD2	CAWSLAGGPVTQYF	TGTGCCTGGAGTCTAGCGGGGGGGCCGGTGACCCAGTACTTC
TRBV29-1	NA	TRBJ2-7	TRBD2	CSVEQASGSYEQYF	TGCAGCGTTGAACAGGCTAGCGGGTCCTACGAGCAGTACTTC
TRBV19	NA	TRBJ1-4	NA	CASSPQGAESEKLFF	TGTGCCAGTAGCCCCCAGGGCGCGGAGAGTGAAAAACTGTTTTTT
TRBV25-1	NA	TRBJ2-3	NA	CASRPNLASSNTQYF	TGTGCCAGCAGACCCAATCTGGCTAGTAGTAATACGCAGTATTTT
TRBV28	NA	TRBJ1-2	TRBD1	CASSLPAGQPGYGYTF	TGTGCCAGCAGTTTGCCCGCGGGACAGCCCGGCTATGGCTACACCTTC
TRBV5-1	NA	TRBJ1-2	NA	CASSLPDAVESYTF	TGCGCCAGCAGCCTCCCGGATGCGGTAGAGAGCTACACCTTC
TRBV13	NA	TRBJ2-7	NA	CASSLGLASAEQYF	TGTGCCAGCAGCTTAGGCCTAGCCTCCGCCGAGCAGTACTTC
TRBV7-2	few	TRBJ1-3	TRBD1	CASSLAGTVGNTIYF	TGTGCCAGCAGCTTAGCCGGGACAGTGGGAAACACCATATATTTT
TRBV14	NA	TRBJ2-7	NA	CASSPIPLSSGLLYEQYF	TGTGCCAGCAGCCCGATTCCCCTGTCCAGCGGATTACTCTACGAGCAGTACTTC
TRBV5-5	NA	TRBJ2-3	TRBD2	CASSSIAGGTDTQYF	TGTGCCAGCAGCTCCATAGCGGGGGGCACAGATACGCAGTATTTT
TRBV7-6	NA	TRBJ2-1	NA	CASSFTGFYNEQFF	TGTGCCAGCAGCTTCACGGGGTTTTACAATGAGCAGTTCTTC
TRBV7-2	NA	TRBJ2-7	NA	CASSSPTWSGVYEQYF	TGTGCCAGCAGCAGCCCTACATGGTCTGGAGTGTACGAGCAGTACTTC
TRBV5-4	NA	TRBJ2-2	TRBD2	CASTLSGSYTGELFF	TGTGCCAGCACCCTTAGCGGGAGCTACACCGGGGAGCTGTTTTTT
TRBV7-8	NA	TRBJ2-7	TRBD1	CASSFGQGAGEQYF	TGTGCCAGCAGCTTCGGACAGGGGGCGGGGGAGCAGTACTTC
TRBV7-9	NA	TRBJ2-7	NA	CASSLVSGDEQYF	TGTGCCAGCAGCTTAGTTTCCGGGGACGAGCAGTACTTC
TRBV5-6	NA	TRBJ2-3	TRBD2	CASSLGGRGFADTQYF	TGTGCCAGCAGCTTGGGCGGGAGGGGGTTCGCAGATACGCAGTATTTT
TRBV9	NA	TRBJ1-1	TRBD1	CASSSSGGHTEAFF	TGTGCCAGCAGCTCTTCAGGGGGCCACACTGAAGCTTTCTTT
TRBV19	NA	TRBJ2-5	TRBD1	CASSITTGLLQETQYF	TGTGCCAGTAGTATAACGACAGGGTTGCTCCAAGAGACCCAGTACTTC
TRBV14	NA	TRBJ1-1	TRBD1	CASSQVQGGYTEAFF	TGTGCCAGCAGCCAAGTACAGGGGGGGTACACTGAAGCTTTCTTT
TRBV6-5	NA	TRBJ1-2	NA	CASSGTTAHGYTF	TGTGCCAGCAGCGGGACAACTGCACATGGCTACACCTTC
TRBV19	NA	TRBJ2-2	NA	CASSRTALPGELFF	TGTGCCAGTAGCCGGACTGCCCTCCCCGGGGAGCTGTTTTTT
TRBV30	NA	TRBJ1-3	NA	CAWSRGSSGNTIYF	TGTGCCTGGAGTAGGGGAAGCTCTGGAAACACCATATATTTT
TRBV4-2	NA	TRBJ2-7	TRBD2	CASSQDLSSGGYEQYF	TGTGCCAGCAGCCAAGACCTCAGTAGCGGGGGTTACGAGCAGTACTTC
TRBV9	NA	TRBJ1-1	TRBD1	CASSVSGQMNTEAFF	TGTGCCAGCAGCGTTTCGGGACAGATGAACACTGAAGCTTTCTTT
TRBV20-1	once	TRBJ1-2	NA	CSAAGVYGYTF	TGCAGTGCGGCAGGTGTCTATGGCTACACCTTC
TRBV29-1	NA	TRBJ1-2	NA	CSAVTVVSQDGYTF	TGCAGCGCTGTAACAGTTGTAAGCCAGGATGGCTACACCTTC
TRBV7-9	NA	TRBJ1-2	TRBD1	CASSPNRGLVDSGYTF	TGTGCCAGCAGCCCGAACAGGGGGTTGGTTGATTCGGGCTACACCTTC
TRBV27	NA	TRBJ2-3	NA	CASSSTPGSSTDTQYF	TGTGCCAGCAGTTCCACACCGGGGTCTAGTACAGATACGCAGTATTTT
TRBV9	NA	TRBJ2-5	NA	CASSVVRTEETQYF	TGTGCCAGCAGCGTAGTTAGGACAGAAGAGACCCAGTACTTC
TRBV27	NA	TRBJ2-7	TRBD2	CASRGTSGPYEQYF	TGTGCCAGCAGGGGGACTAGCGGCCCCTACGAGCAGTACTTC
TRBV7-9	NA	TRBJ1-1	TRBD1	CASSGSQGGSTEAFF	TGTGCCAGCAGCGGGTCACAGGGGGGGAGCACTGAAGCTTTCTTT
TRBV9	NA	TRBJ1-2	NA	CASSVTPAVGFGYTF	TGTGCCAGCAGCGTTACACCAGCGGTTGGTTTTGGCTACACCTTC
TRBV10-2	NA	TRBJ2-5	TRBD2	CASRNPGLAPMTQYF	TGCGCCAGCAGAAACCCGGGACTAGCGCCGATGACCCAGTACTTC
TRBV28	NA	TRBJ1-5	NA	CASSPSEGRDQPQHF	TGTGCCAGCAGTCCCTCGGAGGGCCGGGATCAGCCCCAGCATTTT
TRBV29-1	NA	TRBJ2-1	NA	CSAPRGNEQFF	TGCAGCGCCCCCCGGGGGAATGAGCAGTTCTTC
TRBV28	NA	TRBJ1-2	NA	CASNVGYGYTF	TGTGCCAGCAATGTCGGGTATGGCTACACCTTC
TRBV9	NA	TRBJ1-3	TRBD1	CASSVLEKDRLGNTIYF	TGTGCCAGCAGCGTACTAGAAAAGGACAGGCTTGGAAACACCATATATTTT
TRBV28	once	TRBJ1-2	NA	CASSFRAGHGYTF	TGTGCCAGCAGTTTTCGGGCAGGGCATGGCTACACCTTC
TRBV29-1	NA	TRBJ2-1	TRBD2	CSVRGSGRGNEQFF	TGCAGCGTTAGGGGTAGCGGGAGGGGTAATGAGCAGTTCTTC
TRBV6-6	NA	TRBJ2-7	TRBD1	CASSNPPGQVSYEQYF	TGTGCCAGCAGTAACCCGCCGGGACAGGTCTCCTACGAGCAGTACTTC
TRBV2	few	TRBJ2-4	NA	CASSERGGLAKNIQYF	TGTGCCAGCAGTGAAAGGGGGGGGCTAGCCAAAAACATTCAGTACTTC
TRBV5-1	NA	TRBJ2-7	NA	CASSFSGRPPYEQYF	TGCGCCAGCAGCTTCTCAGGTCGACCCCCCTACGAGCAGTACTTC